This T cell receptor (beta chain) was obtained from a study of blood T cell repertoires in COVID-19. The wider study: Samples of COVID-19 (acute and convalescent) were obtained from the United States, Italy and Spain. Sources were T cells, B-cell-depleted T cells, or PBMCs; the material itself was cDNA or gDNA.

Sequencing used immunoSEQ multiplex PCR; TCRdb keeps in-frame clones, though not all of them. Of 490,000 or so clones in the sample, roughly 88% were seen once. Participant-given clinical history determined each cohort assignment. Recovered status applied to Cohort 3 donors who had two consecutive negative PCRs. It also applied to those with clearance or with symptom resolution. The CDR3 totals 15 residues. CDR1 SGHRS and CDR2 YFSETQ come from the germline V gene. Trimming took 5 bases from V and 5 from J; bases not matched to a gene: 6. The receptor was derived from a woman in her forties who had recovered from COVID-19. Sequencing was performed on PBMCs or T cells enriched from blood (not recorded which). The chain couples TRBV5-1 to TRBJ2-2, with 10 nucleotides matching TRBD2. The CDR3 DNA reads as TGCGCCAGCAGTTCGTTAGCGGGAGGTACCGGGGAGCTGTTTTTT. Its translation: CASSSLAGGTGELFF.